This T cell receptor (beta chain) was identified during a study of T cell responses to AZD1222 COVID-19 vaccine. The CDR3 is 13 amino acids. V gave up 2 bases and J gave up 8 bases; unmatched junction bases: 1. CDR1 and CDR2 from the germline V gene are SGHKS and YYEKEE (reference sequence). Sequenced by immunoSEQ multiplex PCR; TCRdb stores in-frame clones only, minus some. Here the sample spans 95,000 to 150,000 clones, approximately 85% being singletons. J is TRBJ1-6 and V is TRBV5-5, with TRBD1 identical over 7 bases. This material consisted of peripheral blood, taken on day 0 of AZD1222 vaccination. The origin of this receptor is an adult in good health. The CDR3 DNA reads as TGTGCCAGCAGCTTCGACAGGGATTCACCCCTCCACTTT. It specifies CASSFDRDSPLHF.